The 28 T cell receptor beta chains below were found in one sample sequenced in a study of blood T cell repertoires in COVID-19. Only in-frame clones appear in the TCRdb table, and some are missing; sequencing was by immunoSEQ multiplex PCR. The sample lists 220,000 or so clones; around 90% were seen once. The sequenced sample was peripheral blood. All receptors derive from a man aged 55-75 years who had recovered from COVID-19.

The rearrangement joins TRBV6-2 or TRBV6-3 to TRBJ2-7, with D tentatively TRBD2 (5 bases). Trimming took 4 bases from V and 5 from J, leaving 18 bases between them. The CDR3 is made up of 15 amino acids. The germline V gene encodes CDR1 MNHEY and CDR2 SVGEGT. CDR3 loop: CASSSPAGGQNEQYF. The CDR3 nucleotides read TGTGCCAGCAGTTCACCCGCAGGCGGGCAAAACGAGCAGTACTTC.

The rearrangement joins TRBV6-2 or TRBV6-3 to TRBJ1-5; D may be TRBD1 (5 bases). Looked up from germline, CDR1 is MNHEY and CDR2 is SVGEGT. CDR3 length equals 15 residues. V was clipped by 0 bases and J by 6 bases, with 12 bases between them. The CDR3 reads CASSYSNRGGQPQHF. The CDR3 coding sequence is TGTGCCAGCAGTTACTCTAATAGGGGTGGTCAGCCCCAGCATTTT.

The chain employs TRBV11-2 and TRBJ2-1; 9 bases line up with TRBD2. The CDR3 has 15 residues. V shed 5 bases, J shed 7 bases, and the junction held 9 bases outside the gene matches. Germline-derived CDR1 and CDR2 are SGHAT and FQNNGV. CDR3 sequence: CASSRRLAVWNEQFF. CDR3 DNA: TGTGCCAGCAGCCGAAGACTAGCGGTTTGGAATGAGCAGTTCTTC.

V is TRBV5-1 and J is TRBJ1-5; 7 nucleotides align to TRBD1. The length of the CDR3 is 15 residues. J was trimmed by 5 bases and V by 0 bases; bases with no gene match: 5. Per germline, CDR1 SGHRS and CDR2 YFSETQ. The CDR3 sequence is CASSLEGAWHQPQHF. Here the CDR3 DNA reads TGCGCCAGCAGCTTGGAGGGGGCCTGGCATCAGCCCCAGCATTTT.

The chain links TRBV25-1 to TRBJ2-1; tentative D call: TRBD2 (5 bases). CDR3 length: 15 residues. Germline lookup yields CDR1 MGHDK and CDR2 SYGVNS. V was clipped by 2 bases and J by 7 bases, with 15 bases between them. The CDR3 region is CASSEVAPDWNEQFF. DNA for the CDR3: TGTGCCAGCAGTGAAGTGGCCCCGGACTGGAATGAGCAGTTCTTC.

The chain uses TRBV6-2 or TRBV6-3 and TRBJ2-5; 7 bases line up with TRBD2. This CDR3 has 13 residues. Germline assignment: CDR1 MNHEY and CDR2 SVGEGT. V was pared by 0 bases and J by 6 bases, with 1 base of the junction left unmatched. The chain's CDR3 is CASSYSGGKTQYF. DNA of the CDR3: TGTGCCAGCAGTTACTCGGGGGGGAAGACCCAGTACTTC.

This rearrangement joins TRBV3-1 (or the pseudogene TRBV3-2) to TRBJ1-4; 8 bases are shared with TRBD1. Germline values: CDR1 LGHDT, CDR2 YNNKEL (reference sequence). This CDR3 is built from 14 residues. V lost 4 bases to trimming and J lost 7 bases; unmatched junction nucleotides: 5. DNA of the CDR3: TGTGCCAGCAGCCTCAGGACAGGGAGTGAAAAACTGTTTTTT. Its translation is CASSLRTGSEKLFF.

The rearrangement uses TRBV24-1 and TRBJ2-2; TRBD2 agrees at 14 bases. This CDR3 region has 21 residues. Germline lookup yields CDR1 KGHDR and CDR2 SFDVKD. With 8 bases clipped from V and 0 bases from J, the junction kept 16 bases outside the gene matches. This chain's CDR3 is CATILPQRTSGGPTNTGELFF. In DNA form, the CDR3 reads TGTGCCACCATCCTCCCTCAACGGACTAGCGGGGGGCCAACGAACACCGGGGAGCTGTTTTTT.

The chain employs TRBV27 and TRBJ1-1; D remains ambiguous. Trimming took off 5 bases at V and 4 bases at J, with 11 bases between the two ends. The germline V gene encodes CDR1 MNHEY and CDR2 SMNVEV (reference sequence). The CDR3 spans 13 residues. In DNA form, the CDR3 reads TGTGCCAGCAGTGGATCGGGTTCCACTGAAGCTTTCTTT. Protein sequence: CASSGSGSTEAFF.

The rearrangement uses TRBV27 and TRBJ1-2; a possible D gene is TRBD1 (5 bases). The germline V gene encodes CDR1 MNHEY and CDR2 SMNVEV (reference sequence). This CDR3 is 12 amino acids long. V lost 5 bases and J lost 5, with 9 bases in between. CDR3 region: CASSASGYGYTF. DNA for the CDR3: TGTGCCAGCAGTGCCTCAGGGTATGGCTACACCTTC.

V is TRBV3-1 (or the pseudogene TRBV3-2) and J is TRBJ2-2; D remains unclear. The CDR3 sequence is 12 residues long. V was clipped by 4 bases and J by 5 bases, with 5 bases between them. Per the germline V gene, CDR1 is LGHDT and CDR2 is YNNKEL (reference sequence). The CDR3 here is CASSPRTGELFF. In nucleotides, the CDR3 is TGTGCCAGCAGCCCCCGGACCGGGGAGCTGTTTTTT.

The rearrangement joins TRBV7-2 to TRBJ1-1, with D perhaps matching TRBD1 (5 bases). CDR1 SGHTA and CDR2 FQGNSA come from the germline V gene. Trimming removed 1 base from V and 8 bases from J, with 17 bases in between. The CDR3 runs 15 residues. Written as DNA, the CDR3 is TGTGCCAGCAGCTTAGGGACAACCTGGGATGCCGAAGCTTTCTTT. Residues: CASSLGTTWDAEAFF.

The chain joins TRBV5-3 to TRBJ1-4; TRBD1 aligns across 9 bases. TRBV5-3 is an open reading frame, and its role is uncertain. The CDR3 spans 17 residues. V lost 0 bases, J lost 8 bases, and 11 bases stayed unmatched. The CDR3, as DNA: TGTGCCAGAAGCTTGGGGGACAGGGCTTATTGGAGAGAAAAACTGTTTTTT. Translating it yields CARSLGDRAYWREKLFF.

The gene calls are TRBV9 and TRBJ2-7; 9 bases are a match to TRBD1. The germline gives CDR1 SGDLS, CDR2 YYNGEE. This CDR3 spans 15 amino acids. J was trimmed by 3 bases and V by 3 bases; bases with no gene match: 7. The CDR3 reads CASSAEQGAGYEQYF. CDR3 nucleotide sequence: TGTGCCAGCAGCGCGGAACAGGGGGCGGGCTACGAGCAGTACTTC.

V usage is TRBV5-5 and J usage is TRBJ2-7; D gene ambiguous. This CDR3 region has 15 residues. Trimming removed 0 bases at V and 2 bases at J, with 12 bases between. Germline CDR1 and CDR2: SGHKS and YYEKEE (reference sequence). CDR3 region: CASSLEQLFPYEQYF. CDR3 nucleotide sequence: TGTGCCAGCAGCTTGGAACAGTTGTTTCCCTACGAGCAGTACTTC.

A few counts support this clone. The rearrangement links TRBV21-1 to TRBJ1-1; TRBD1 is taken as the D call from the table, unchecked against the DNA. TRBV21-1 is a documented pseudogene. CDR3 length: 14 amino acids. Here the CDR3 DNA reads TGTGCCAACCCCGGGACACGGGGACAAACTGAAGCTTTCTTT. Translating gives CANPGTRGQTEAFF.

The chain has TRBV11-2 and TRBJ1-1; D ambiguous. V was cut by 3 bases and J by 6 bases, with 14 bases left in between. The CDR3 covers 14 residues. Germline values: CDR1 SGHAT, CDR2 FQNNGV. The CDR3 coding sequence is TGTGCCAGCAGCTTCTTACTTTCTACCCCTGAAGCTTTCTTT. Amino acid sequence: CASSFLLSTPEAFF.

V gene TRBV27 combines with J gene TRBJ1-2; TRBD1 matches 9 bases. Germline V gene sequence: CDR1 MNHEY, CDR2 SMNVEV (reference sequence). V gave up 7 bases and J gave up 4 bases; unmatched junction bases: 4. This CDR3 comprises 13 residues. CDR3 residues: CASTGQGRYGYTF. CDR3 bases: TGTGCCAGCACGGGACAGGGACGCTATGGCTACACCTTC.

The chain combines TRBV19 with TRBJ1-4; D gene uncertain. There are 10 residues in the CDR3. The V end was cut by 9 bases, the J end by 7 bases, with 6 bases between. Germline CDR1 reads LNHDA; CDR2 reads SQIVND (reference sequence). The CDR3: CASLSEKLFF. CDR3 DNA sequence: TGTGCCAGCCTTTCTGAAAAACTGTTTTTT.

CDR3 sequence (DNA): TGTGCCTGGAGCGTTAAACAGGGGGCAGCCCACGAGCAGTACTTC. This sequence encodes CAWSVKQGAAHEQYF. The gene calls are TRBV30 and TRBJ2-7; 9 bases align to TRBD1. The junction had 11 bases not matched to a gene; V was cut back by 3 bases and J by 5 bases. CDR3 length: 15 amino acids. The germline CDR1 and CDR2 sequences are GTSNPN and SVGIG (reference sequence).

This clone was detected only once. The rearrangement joins TRBV4-1 to TRBJ2-5; 7 bases agree with TRBD1. CDR3 size: 14 residues. The J segment lost 4 bases and the V segment lost 2 bases, leaving 4 bases of the junction unmatched. Germline loops: CDR1 MGHRA, CDR2 YSYEKL. CDR3 bases: TGCGCCAGCAGCCAACAGGGACAGCTAGAGACCCAGTACTTC. Its protein is CASSQQGQLETQYF.

The chain employs TRBV27 and TRBJ1-1; a possible D gene is TRBD1 (5 bases). This CDR3 region has 13 residues. V was clipped by 6 bases and J by 5 bases, with 13 bases between them. Per the germline V gene, CDR1 is MNHEY and CDR2 is SMNVEV (reference sequence). The CDR3 loop reads CASSDSTGTEAFF. CDR3 coding DNA: TGTGCCAGCAGCGACAGTACCGGAACTGAAGCTTTCTTT.

This clone was observed a single time. This chain uses TRBV7-2 with TRBJ2-2, with 8 bases aligning to TRBD2. V shed 4 bases, J shed 8 bases, and the junction held 6 bases outside the gene matches. The CDR3 has 14 amino acids. Germline CDR1 and CDR2: SGHTA and FQGNSA. CDR3 protein: CASSSIAGSGELFF. CDR3 in DNA: TGTGCCAGCAGCTCAATAGCGGGAAGTGGGGAGCTGTTTTTT. Full variable domain (remainder filled in from reference TRBV7-2 and TRBJ2-2): GAGVSQSPSNKVTEKGKDVELRCDPISGHTALYWYRQSLGQGLEFLIYFQGNSAPDKSGLPSDRFSAERTGGSVSTLTIQRTQQEDSAVYLCASSSIAGSGELFFGEGSRLTVL.

The genes are TRBV29-1 and TRBJ1-1; 7 bases are a match to TRBD1. Unmatched junction bases numbered 8, after V lost 7 bases and J lost 0 bases. The CDR3 loop spans 14 amino acids. CDR1 is SQVTM and CDR2 is ANQGSEA in the germline V gene. The CDR3 DNA sequence: TGCAGCGCCTACAGGGGAGCTATGAACACTGAAGCTTTCTTT. Protein sequence: CSAYRGAMNTEAFF.

Concerning this clone itself: Different DNA sequences within this sample yield the same CDR3. This chain joins TRBV7-3 and TRBJ1-1; TRBD1 might be the D (6 bases). The V end lost 4 bases, the J end lost 2 bases, and 11 bases lay between the germline ends. The CDR3 contains 14 residues. Germline CDR1 is SGHTA and CDR2 is FQGTGA. In nucleotides, the CDR3 is TGTGCCAGCAGCTCTGGACAGTCCAACACTGAAGCTTTCTTT. Translated: CASSSGQSNTEAFF.

This chain joins TRBV6-6 and TRBJ2-2, with TRBD2 matching over 9 bases. The CDR3 sequence is 16 residues long. Germline V gene data show CDR1 as MNHNY and CDR2 as SVGAGI (reference sequence). V trimming: 4 bases; J trimming: 7 bases; junction bases outside the gene matches: 10. The CDR3 sequence is CASSSSREGPRGELFF. For the CDR3, the DNA is TGTGCCAGCAGTTCCTCGCGGGAGGGCCCCCGCGGGGAGCTGTTTTTT.

The genes are TRBV6-6 and TRBJ2-7; D is ambiguous. CDR1 and CDR2 (germline): MNHNY, SVGAGI (reference sequence). The CDR3 is 15 residues long. V lost 5 bases, J lost 2 bases, and 16 bases lay in between. CDR3 region: CASSSTGGATYEQYF. The CDR3 DNA sequence: TGTGCCAGCAGTAGTACTGGCGGTGCAACCTACGAGCAGTACTTC.

V usage is TRBV19 and J usage is TRBJ1-5; 9 bases line up with TRBD1. Per the germline V gene, CDR1 is LNHDA and CDR2 is SQIVND (reference sequence). V trimming: 6 bases; J trimming: 5 bases; junction bases outside the gene matches: 2. The CDR3 extends over 13 amino acids. The CDR3 reads CASRGQGDQPQHF. In nucleotides, the CDR3 is TGTGCCAGTAGGGGACAGGGTGATCAGCCCCAGCATTTT. The variable domain in full, with the rest retrieved from reference TRBV19 and TRBJ1-5, is DGGITQSPKYLFRKEGQNVTLSCEQNLNHDAMYWYRQDPGQGLRLIYYSQIVNDFQKGDIAEGYSVSREKKESFPLTVTSAQKNPTAFYLCASRGQGDQPQHFGDGTRLSIL.